This T cell receptor beta chain stems from a study of pediatric ulcerative colitis. Overall study context: Disease was pancolitis in about 7 and left-sided in two, histology-confirmed. Study-wide findings and caveats: Rectal repertoires separated controls, mild-moderate and acute severe colitis.

Of note for this clone: Its antigen is currently unknown.

This CDR3 has 15 amino acids. V was trimmed by 4 bases and J by 7 bases, leaving 17 bases between them. Germline lookup yields CDR1 MNHEY and CDR2 SMNVEV (reference sequence). Samples were sequenced at Survey level, maximum 500,000 reads. TCRdb keeps only in-frame clones here, not all; method: immunoSEQ multiplex PCR. Of roughly 64,000 clones in the sample, approximately 87% are singletons; the top ten hold around 3%. The chain recombines TRBV27 with TRBJ1-5, with D perhaps matching TRBD1 (5 bases). This TCR was recovered from a boy aged 10-17 years with severe ulcerative colitis. Material: blood. Written as DNA, the CDR3 is TGTGCCAGCAGTTCGTTGTACAGGCAAAACCAGCCCCAGCATTTT. Protein product: CASSSLYRQNQPQHF.